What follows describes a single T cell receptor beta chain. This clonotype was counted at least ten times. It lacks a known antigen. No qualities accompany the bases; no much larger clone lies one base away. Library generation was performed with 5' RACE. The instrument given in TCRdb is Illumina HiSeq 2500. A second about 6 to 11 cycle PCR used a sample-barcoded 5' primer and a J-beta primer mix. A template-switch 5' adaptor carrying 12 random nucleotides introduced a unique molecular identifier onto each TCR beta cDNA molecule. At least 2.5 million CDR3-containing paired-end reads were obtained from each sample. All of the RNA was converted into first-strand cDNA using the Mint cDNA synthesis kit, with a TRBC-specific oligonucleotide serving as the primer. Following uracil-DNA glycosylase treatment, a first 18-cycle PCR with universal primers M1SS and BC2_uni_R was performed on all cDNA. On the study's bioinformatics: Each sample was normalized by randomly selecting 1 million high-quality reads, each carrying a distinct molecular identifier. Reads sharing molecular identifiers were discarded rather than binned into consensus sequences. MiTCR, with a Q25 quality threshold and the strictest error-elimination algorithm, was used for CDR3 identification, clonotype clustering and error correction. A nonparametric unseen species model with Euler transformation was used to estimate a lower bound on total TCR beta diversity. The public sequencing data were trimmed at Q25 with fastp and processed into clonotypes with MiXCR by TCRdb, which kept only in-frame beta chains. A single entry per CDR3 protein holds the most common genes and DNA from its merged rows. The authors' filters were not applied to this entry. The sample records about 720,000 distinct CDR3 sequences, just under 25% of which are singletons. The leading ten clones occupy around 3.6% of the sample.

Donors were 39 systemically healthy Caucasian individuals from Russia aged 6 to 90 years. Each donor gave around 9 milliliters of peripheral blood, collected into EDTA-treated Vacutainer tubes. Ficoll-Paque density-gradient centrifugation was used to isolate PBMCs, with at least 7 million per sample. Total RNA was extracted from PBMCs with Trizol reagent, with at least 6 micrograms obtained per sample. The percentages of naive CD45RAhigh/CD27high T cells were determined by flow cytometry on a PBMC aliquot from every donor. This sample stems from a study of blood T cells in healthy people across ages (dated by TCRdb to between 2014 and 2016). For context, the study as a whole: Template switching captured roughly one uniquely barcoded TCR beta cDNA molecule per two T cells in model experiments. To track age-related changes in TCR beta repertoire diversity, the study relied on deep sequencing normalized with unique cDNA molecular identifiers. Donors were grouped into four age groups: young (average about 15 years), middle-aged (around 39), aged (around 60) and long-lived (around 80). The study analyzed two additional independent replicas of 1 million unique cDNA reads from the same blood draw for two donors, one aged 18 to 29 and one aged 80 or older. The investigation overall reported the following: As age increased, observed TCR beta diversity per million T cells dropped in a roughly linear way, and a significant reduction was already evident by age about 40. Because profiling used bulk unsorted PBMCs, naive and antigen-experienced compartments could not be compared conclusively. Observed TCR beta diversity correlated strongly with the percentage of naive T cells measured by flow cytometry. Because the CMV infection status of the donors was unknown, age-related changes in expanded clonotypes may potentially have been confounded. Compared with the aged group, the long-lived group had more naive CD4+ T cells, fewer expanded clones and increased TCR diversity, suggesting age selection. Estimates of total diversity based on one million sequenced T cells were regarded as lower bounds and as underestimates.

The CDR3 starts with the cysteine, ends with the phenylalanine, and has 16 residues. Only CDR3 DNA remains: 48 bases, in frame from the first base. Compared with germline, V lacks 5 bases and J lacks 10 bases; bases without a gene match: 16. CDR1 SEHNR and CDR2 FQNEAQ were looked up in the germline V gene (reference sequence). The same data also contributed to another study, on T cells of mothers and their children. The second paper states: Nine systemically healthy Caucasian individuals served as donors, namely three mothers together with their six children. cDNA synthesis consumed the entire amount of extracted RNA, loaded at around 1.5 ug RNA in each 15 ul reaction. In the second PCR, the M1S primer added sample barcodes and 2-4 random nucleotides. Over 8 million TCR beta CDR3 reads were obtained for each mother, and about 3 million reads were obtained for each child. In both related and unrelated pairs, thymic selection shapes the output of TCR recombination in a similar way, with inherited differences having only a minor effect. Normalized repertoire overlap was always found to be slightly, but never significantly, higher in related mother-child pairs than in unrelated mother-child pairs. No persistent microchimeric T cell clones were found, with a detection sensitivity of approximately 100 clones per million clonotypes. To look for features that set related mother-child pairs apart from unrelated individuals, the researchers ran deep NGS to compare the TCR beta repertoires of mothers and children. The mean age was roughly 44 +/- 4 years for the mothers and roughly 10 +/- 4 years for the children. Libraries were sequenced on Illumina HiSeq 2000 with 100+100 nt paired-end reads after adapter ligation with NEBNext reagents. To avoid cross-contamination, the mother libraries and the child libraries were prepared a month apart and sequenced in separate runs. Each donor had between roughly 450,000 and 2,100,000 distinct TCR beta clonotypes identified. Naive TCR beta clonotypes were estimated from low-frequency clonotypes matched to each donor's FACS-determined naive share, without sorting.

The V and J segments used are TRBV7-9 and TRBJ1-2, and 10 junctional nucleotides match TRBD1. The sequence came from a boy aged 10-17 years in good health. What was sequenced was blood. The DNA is TGTGCCAGCAGCCCATTCCGACAGGGGGCCTTTTTCGTCTACACCTTC. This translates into CASSPFRQGAFFVYTF.